This T cell receptor beta chain was documented in a study of graft-versus-host responses after intestinal transplantation. In the study overall: After anti-thymocyte globulin induction, recipients took tacrolimus and steroids for around 3 years.

As for this clone: Its specificity is not known.

This CDR3 spans 15 amino acids. Germline V gene data show CDR1 as MDHEN and CDR2 as SYDVKM. Trimming cost V 5 bases and J 2 bases; bases outside gene matches: 5. Using immunoSEQ multiplex PCR, the repertoire was profiled, and TCRdb retains in-frame clones only, with some absent. The sample carries tens of thousands of clones, around 90% recorded once. The source was unstimulated CD8+ T cells sorted from spleen or lymph node cells, collected before transplant. The chain has TRBV28 and TRBJ2-2, with 7 nucleotides matching TRBD1. The sequence was obtained from a human donor who was the organ donor for an intestinal transplant. For the CDR3, the DNA is TGTGCCAGCAGTCTTACAGGGGTCAACACCGGGGAGCTGTTTTTT. Its translation is CASSLTGVNTGELFF.